Below are 13 T cell receptor beta chains sequenced from a single sample in a study of somatic mutations in cytotoxic T cells in rheumatoid arthritis. The repertoire was sequenced with immunoSEQ multiplex PCR; TCRdb's copy has only in-frame clones and lacks some. The sample consists of 20,000 to 25,000 clones, roughly 80% of them appearing once. Sequencing used CD8+ T cells sorted from blood. Receptor source: an adult with rheumatoid arthritis.

CDR3 coding DNA: TGTGCCAGTAGTATTTCGCAGGGGCTGGGCTACACCTTC. Its protein is CASSISQGLGYTF. The chain employs TRBV19 and TRBJ1-2; TRBD1 is a possible D gene (6 bases). The germline V gene encodes CDR1 LNHDA and CDR2 SQIVND (reference sequence). CDR3 length: 13 amino acids. Trimming shortened V by 3 bases and J by 8 bases, and 13 bases separated the two germline ends. The entire variable domain, with the rest obtained from reference TRBV19 and TRBJ1-2, is as follows: DGGITQSPKYLFRKEGQNVTLSCEQNLNHDAMYWYRQDPGQGLRLIYYSQIVNDFQKGDIAEGYSVSREKKESFPLTVTSAQKNPTAFYLCASSISQGLGYTFGSGTRLTVV.

The chain uses TRBV27 and TRBJ2-7, with a possible D match to TRBD1 (5 bases). Germline V gene lookup returns CDR1 MNHEY and CDR2 SMNVEV (reference sequence). Trimming shortened V by 6 bases and J by 6 bases, and 12 bases separated the two germline ends. The CDR3 runs 12 residues. The DNA of the CDR3 is TGTGCCAGCAGCACAGGAGTGGGCGAGCAGTACTTC. This encodes CASSTGVGEQYF.

This clone was found once. The CDR3 DNA reads as TGTGCCAGCAGCTTGTACACAACTAATGAAAAACTGTTTTTT. This translates into CASSLYTTNEKLFF. The chain employs TRBV5-5 and TRBJ1-4, with unresolved D. Germline V gene sequence: CDR1 SGHKS, CDR2 YYEKEE (reference sequence). This CDR3 has 14 amino acids. The V and J ends lost 1 base and 0 bases respectively, with 4 bases between them.

Written as DNA, the CDR3 is TGTGCCAGCAGCCCCTTCGTGGGGGATAATTCACCCCTCCACTTT. Translating it yields CASSPFVGDNSPLHF. The chain couples TRBV7-9 to TRBJ1-6; a weak D match, TRBD1 (5 bases). Trimming removed 5 bases from V and 5 bases from J, with 13 bases in between. The CDR3 runs to 15 residues. The germline CDR1 and CDR2 sequences are SEHNR and FQNEAQ (reference sequence).

The chain recombines TRBV4-2 with TRBJ2-1, with D perhaps matching TRBD1 (6 bases). The V end lost 3 bases, the J end lost 7 bases, and 19 bases lay between the germline ends. The CDR3 extends over 16 amino acids. Germline CDR1 reads LGHNA; CDR2 reads YNFKEQ. The CDR3 loop is CASSQAPSNQGNEQFF. The CDR3, as DNA: TGTGCCAGCAGCCAGGCCCCTAGCAACCAGGGGAATGAGCAGTTCTTC.

CDR3 amino acids: CASSPVGQGDEQYF. The DNA of the CDR3 is TGTGCCAGCAGCCCGGTGGGACAGGGGGACGAGCAGTACTTC. The rearrangement joins TRBV7-2 to TRBJ2-7, with TRBD1 identical over 11 bases. The CDR3 totals 14 residues. Germline CDR1 is SGHTA and CDR2 is FQGNSA. With V trimmed by 5 bases and J by 5 bases, 5 bases remained unmatched. The complete variable domain, with remaining parts taken from reference TRBV7-2 and TRBJ2-7, reads GAGVSQSPSNKVTEKGKDVELRCDPISGHTALYWYRQSLGQGLEFLIYFQGNSAPDKSGLPSDRFSAERTGGSVSTLTIQRTQQEDSAVYLCASSPVGQGDEQYFGPGTRLTVT.

The chain couples TRBV4-3 to TRBJ2-2; 7 nucleotides align to TRBD2. Germline lookup yields CDR1 LGHNA and CDR2 YSLEER. The CDR3 totals 15 residues. With V trimmed by 2 bases and J by 4 bases, 4 bases remained unmatched. The CDR3 bases are TGCGCCAGCAGCCAATTCGGCGGGGGCACCGGGGAGCTGTTTTTT. It yields the protein CASSQFGGGTGELFF.

The rearrangement links TRBV7-2 to TRBJ2-5, with D maybe TRBD2 (6 bases). This CDR3 has 16 amino acids. Between the trimmed V and J ends, which lost 5 bases and 5 bases, there was a span of 21 bases. Germline lookup yields CDR1 SGHTA and CDR2 FQGNSA. CDR3 DNA sequence: TGTGCCAGCAGCATCGCTGGGCCGGGGGATGAGGAGACCCAGTACTTC. Translating it yields CASSIAGPGDEETQYF. The whole variable domain, filled in from reference TRBV7-2 and TRBJ2-5, reads GAGVSQSPSNKVTEKGKDVELRCDPISGHTALYWYRQSLGQGLEFLIYFQGNSAPDKSGLPSDRFSAERTGGSVSTLTIQRTQQEDSAVYLCASSIAGPGDEETQYFGPGTRLLVL.

This clone showed up just a few times. The chain recombines TRBV9 with TRBJ1-6, with a tentative D call TRBD1 (6 bases). The CDR3 runs 14 residues. Trimming took 8 bases from V and 10 from J, leaving 19 bases between them. The germline CDR1 and CDR2 sequences are SGDLS and YYNGEE. This CDR3 reads CASNNPGQNSPLHF. For the CDR3, the DNA is TGTGCCAGTAACAACCCTGGACAGAACTCACCCCTCCACTTT.

This chain joins TRBV7-9 and TRBJ1-4, with D unclear. Germline V CDR1 and CDR2: SEHNR, FQNEAQ (reference sequence). Trimming took 3 bases from V and 5 from J, leaving 13 bases between them. The CDR3 extends over 15 amino acids. CDR3 sequence: CASSFPGDRNEKLFF. CDR3 nucleotide sequence: TGTGCCAGCAGCTTCCCCGGGGATCGGAATGAAAAACTGTTTTTT.

The V gene is TRBV13, the J gene TRBJ2-3; D not resolved. Germline values: CDR1 PRHDT, CDR2 FYEKMQ (reference sequence). The CDR3 sequence is 14 residues long. Trimming took off 5 bases at V and 0 bases at J, with 9 bases between the two ends. The CDR3 DNA sequence: TGTGCCAGCAGCCTCGTGCGGAGCACAGATACGCAGTATTTT. Translated, it gives CASSLVRSTDTQYF. The whole variable domain, filled in from reference TRBV13 and TRBJ2-3, reads AAGVIQSPRHLIKEKRETATLKCYPIPRHDTVYWYQQGPGQDPQFLISFYEKMQSDKGSIPDRFSAQQFSDYHSELNMSSLELGDSALYFCASSLVRSTDTQYFGPGTRLTVL.

The chain employs TRBV11-3 and TRBJ2-7; 8 bases are a match to TRBD1. The CDR3 loop spans 13 amino acids. From germline, CDR1 is SGHNT and CDR2 YENEEA. Trimming removed 5 bases from V and 3 bases from J; junction bases left unmatched: 3. The CDR3 region has the DNA TGTGCCAGCAGCATTGGGACAGGCTACGAGCAGTACTTC. The encoded protein is CASSIGTGYEQYF.

The chain recombines TRBV5-6 with TRBJ2-7; D is undetermined. V was cut by 2 bases and J by 6 bases, with 15 bases left in between. Germline V gene lookup returns CDR1 SGHDT and CDR2 YYEEEE. CDR3 length equals 14 residues. CDR3 amino acids: CASSLFGGSGEQYF. The CDR3 coding sequence is TGTGCCAGCAGCTTATTTGGTGGGTCGGGCGAGCAGTACTTC. Supplemented by reference TRBV5-6 and TRBJ2-7, the full variable domain reads DAGVTQSPTHLIKTRGQQVTLRCSPKSGHDTVSWYQQALGQGPQFIFQYYEEEERQRGNFPDRFSGHQFPNYSSELNVNALLLGDSALYLCASSLFGGSGEQYFGPGTRLTVT.